This TCR beta chain was documented in a study of radiotherapy plus CTLA-4 blockade in lung cancer. Overall study context: For 18% of patients, objective responses occurred, and 30% to 35% had disease control. Study-level points and caveats: How blood T cell clones changed early, along with interferon-beta, reportedly forecast response best. Expansion of tumor-derived TCR clones was observed in blood after radiotherapy plus ipilimumab.

This clone was detected a few times. Its antigen is not known. Assay: immunoSEQ multiplex PCR; the TCRdb copy retains only in-frame clones and omits some. The table includes approximately 89,000 clones, about four fifths detected once. Germline values: CDR1 MNHEY, CDR2 SMNVEV (reference sequence). The CDR3 is 13 residues long. Trimming cost V 7 bases and J 5 bases; bases outside gene matches: 6. The material was peripheral blood, obtained from a patient treated with radiotherapy plus ipilimumab. The source is a human donor with non-small cell lung cancer who had a partial response to radiotherapy plus ipilimumab. Some clones in this sample may be carry-over from other donors' samples. The chain combines TRBV27 with TRBJ2-5; TRBD1 matches at 8 bases. CDR3 region: CASKYRGMETQYF. CDR3 sequence (DNA): TGTGCCAGCAAGTACAGGGGGATGGAGACCCAGTACTTC.